The present T cell receptor beta chain was sequenced within a study of Graves' ophthalmopathy and Graves' hyperthyroidism. Amplification of the TCR beta CDR3 regions used RNA transcripts (as template). First-round RT-PCR used HTBI primers; second-round multiplex PCR followed. TCRdb reprocessed the multiplex PCR reads with MiXCR, giving one entry per CDR3 protein. This sample has about 230,000 distinct CDR3 sequences, with 40% to 50% found just once. The CDR3 consists of 13 residues. V lost 7 bases, J lost 5 bases, and 6 bases stayed unmatched. The table lists this clonotype with a few counts. The rearrangement joins TRBV12-3 or TRBV12-4 to TRBJ2-7, with 9 bases aligning to TRBD1. Sequencing was carried out using peripheral blood. This TCR derives from an adult man with Graves' ophthalmopathy. This CDR3 is CASTRDRVNEQYF. For the CDR3, the DNA is TGTGCCAGCACCCGGGACAGGGTAAACGAGCAGTACTTC.